This TCR beta chain came from a study of beta chain features in type 1 diabetes. Study details: Healthy donors, compared against patients, showed similar age, gender and cell yields.

Broader study findings: Amplification by PCR could prefer shorter templates, with the same effect in patients and controls. Type 1 diabetes patients showed a moderate but significant shortening of TCRB CDR3s in all four CD4+ subsets.

This clone was detected only a few times. No antigen is known for it. Reverse transcription of all isolated RNA meant that expressed TCRB transcripts were sequenced. Produced via immunoSEQ multiplex PCR; TCRdb's table is partial and in-frame only. The sample has about 130,000 clones, about 9.2% seen once. The origin of this receptor is a man younger than 30 in good health. Sequencing input: central memory CD4+ T cells from blood.

The CDR3 DNA is TGTGCCAGCAGCTTAAGCTTGGGGGGCTCCTACAATGAGCAGTTCTTC. It codes for CASSLSLGGSYNEQFF. The rearrangement joins TRBV7-3 to TRBJ2-1; TRBD2 might be the D (6 bases). Trimming left V 1 base short and J 0 bases short, with 10 bases between. Per germline, CDR1 SGHTA and CDR2 FQGTGA. This CDR3 contains 16 residues.